The T cell receptor (beta chain) described here comes from a study of shared clonotypes between healthy human individuals. The study's findings and limits: Clonotypes which were not shared had lower generation probabilities than clonotypes that all four donors shared.

On this clone itself: Its antigen is unidentified.

This CDR3 has 14 residues. V was clipped by 0 bases and J by 5 bases, with 11 bases between them. Germline V CDR1 and CDR2: LGHNA, YSLEER. The table came from immunoSEQ multiplex PCR; TCRdb's copy has only in-frame clones and leaves some out. This sample has about 980,000 clones, with around three quarters found just once. This TCR was sampled from a man aged 18 to 30 in good health. This chain links TRBV4-3 with TRBJ2-7; D ambiguous. The sequencing input was memory CD4+ T cells sorted from blood. Described subset: CD45RA-negative fraction. The CDR3 sequence: CASSQEGRWDEQYF. The CDR3 DNA reads as TGCGCCAGCAGCCAAGAGGGAAGGTGGGACGAGCAGTACTTC.